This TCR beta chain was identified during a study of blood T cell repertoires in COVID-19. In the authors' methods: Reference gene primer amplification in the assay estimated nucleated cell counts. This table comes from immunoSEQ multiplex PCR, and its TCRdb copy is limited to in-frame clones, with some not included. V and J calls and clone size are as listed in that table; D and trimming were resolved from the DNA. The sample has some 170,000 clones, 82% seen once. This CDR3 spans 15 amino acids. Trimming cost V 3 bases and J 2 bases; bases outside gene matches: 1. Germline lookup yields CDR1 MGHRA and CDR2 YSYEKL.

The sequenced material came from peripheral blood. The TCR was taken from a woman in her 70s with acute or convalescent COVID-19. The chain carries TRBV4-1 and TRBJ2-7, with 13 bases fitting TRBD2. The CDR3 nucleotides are TGCGCCAGCAGCCAGGGGACTAGCGGGACCTACGAGCAGTACTTC. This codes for CASSQGTSGTYEQYF.